The 19 T cell receptor beta chains given below trace back to one sample, sequenced in a study of blood T cell repertoires in COVID-19. The repertoire was sequenced with immunoSEQ multiplex PCR; TCRdb's copy has only in-frame clones and lacks some. The table has 120,000 or so clones, roughly four fifths seen once. Sequencing was performed on peripheral blood. The receptors stem from a young man with COVID-19, enrolled during active disease.

The V call is TRBV5-1, the J call TRBJ1-6; TRBD1 aligns across 8 bases. The CDR3 runs to 16 residues. Trimming removed 2 bases from V and 4 bases from J; junction bases left unmatched: 5. From germline, CDR1 is SGHRS and CDR2 YFSETQ. CDR3 amino acids: CASSLAGQGYNSPLHF. In nucleotides, the CDR3 is TGCGCCAGCAGCTTAGCTGGACAGGGTTATAATTCACCCCTCCACTTT. The whole variable domain, filled in from reference TRBV5-1 and TRBJ1-6, reads KAGVTQTPRYLIKTRGQQVTLSCSPISGHRSVSWYQQTPGQGLQFLFEYFSETQRNKGNFPGRFSGRQFSNSRSEMNVSTLELGDSALYLCASSLAGQGYNSPLHFGNGTRLTVT.

The J gene is TRBJ1-2, the V gene TRBV5-1, with TRBD1 matching 10 bases. This CDR3 spans 15 amino acids. The V and J ends lost 3 bases and 3 bases, in that order; junction bases with no gene match: 5. Germline loops: CDR1 SGHRS, CDR2 YFSETQ. CDR3: CASSYETGGYYGYTF. The DNA for the CDR3 is TGCGCCAGCAGCTACGAGACAGGGGGCTACTATGGCTACACCTTC.

The rearrangement links TRBV7-8 to TRBJ2-1, with D possibly matching TRBD2 (6 bases). Germline CDR1 reads SGHVS; CDR2 reads FQNEAQ. Trimming removed 3 bases at V and 7 bases at J, with 13 bases between. This CDR3 spans 14 amino acids. The CDR3 loop reads CASSFDNGGNEQFF. CDR3 nucleotide sequence: TGTGCCAGCAGCTTCGACAATGGGGGGAATGAGCAGTTCTTC.

The V and J genes are TRBV13 and TRBJ1-6; 7 bases agree with TRBD1. From germline, CDR1 is PRHDT and CDR2 FYEKMQ (reference sequence). Unmatched junction bases numbered 6, after V lost 4 bases and J lost 12 bases. The CDR3 is made up of 13 amino acids. CDR3 protein: CASSSQGGGPLHF. Here the CDR3 DNA reads TGTGCCAGCAGCTCCCAAGGGGGCGGACCCCTCCACTTT.

The chain uses TRBV27 and TRBJ2-7; no reliable D call. V lost 2 bases and J 0 bases, leaving 8 bases between the germline ends. Germline-derived CDR1 and CDR2 are MNHEY and SMNVEV (reference sequence). The CDR3 has 14 amino acids. CDR3 sequence: CASSLTQNSYEQYF. The CDR3, as DNA: TGTGCCAGCAGTTTAACACAGAACTCCTACGAGCAGTACTTC.

The CDR3 sequence: CASSLTVVNTEAFF. CDR3 DNA sequence: TGTGCCAGCAGCCTGACAGTGGTGAACACTGAAGCTTTCTTT. The chain uses TRBV6-6 and TRBJ1-1, with D possibly being TRBD1 (5 bases). Looked up from germline, CDR1 is MNHNY and CDR2 is SVGAGI (reference sequence). Trimming removed 6 bases from V and 0 bases from J, with 11 bases in between. The CDR3 has 14 amino acids.

As for this clone: Other DNA sequences in this specimen translate into the identical CDR3. V usage is TRBV2 and J usage is TRBJ2-1; 12 bases are shared with TRBD2. CDR1 is SNHLY and CDR2 is FYNNEI in the germline V gene. After removal of 8 bases from V and 4 bases from J, the junction contained 0 bases not matched to a gene. The CDR3 is 13 residues long. The CDR3 sequence: CASLAGGYNEQFF. The CDR3 DNA is TGTGCCAGCCTAGCGGGAGGGTACAATGAGCAGTTCTTC.

V gene TRBV29-1 combines with J gene TRBJ2-1, with 10 bases fitting TRBD2. V was pared by 4 bases and J by 0 bases, with 15 bases of the junction left unmatched. The CDR3 length is 19 residues. The germline V gene has CDR1 SQVTM and CDR2 ANQGSEA. The CDR3 coding sequence is TGCAGCGTTGTGGTAGGACTAGCGGAAGGGACAAACTCCTACAATGAGCAGTTCTTC. Its protein is CSVVVGLAEGTNSYNEQFF.

This rearrangement joins TRBV19 to TRBJ1-2; 8 bases fit TRBD1. Germline loops: CDR1 LNHDA, CDR2 SQIVND (reference sequence). The CDR3 totals 14 residues. V was clipped by 7 bases and J by 2 bases; unmatched bases: 6. The CDR3 sequence: CASNRDRQNYGYTF. The CDR3 DNA follows: TGTGCCAGTAATAGGGACAGGCAGAACTATGGCTACACCTTC.

This chain connects TRBV4-1 to TRBJ1-4, with 7 positions matching TRBD1. V was pared by 3 bases and J by 4 bases, with 5 bases of the junction left unmatched. From germline, CDR1 is MGHRA and CDR2 YSYEKL. This CDR3 spans 15 amino acids. This CDR3 reads CASSQGTAYNEKLFF. The CDR3 DNA reads as TGCGCCAGCAGCCAGGGGACAGCCTATAATGAAAAACTGTTTTTT.

This clone turned up a few times. The chain is built from TRBV19 and TRBJ1-4, with D tentatively TRBD1 (6 bases). V was shortened by 10 bases and J by 8 bases, with 11 bases between the two germline ends. This CDR3 region has 11 residues. Germline V gives CDR1 LNHDA, CDR2 SQIVND (reference sequence). CDR3 nucleotide sequence: TGTGCCACTGGACAGTTCGAAAAACTGTTTTTT. Translation: CATGQFEKLFF.

The CDR3 nucleotides are TGTGCCAGCCTGAATTTGTGGAGCGAGTCTCCGAACACCGGGGAGCTGTTTTTT. Amino acids: CASLNLWSESPNTGELFF. J is TRBJ2-2 and V is TRBV7-9; D remains ambiguous. The germline V gene encodes CDR1 SEHNR and CDR2 FQNEAQ (reference sequence). The V gene lost 8 bases and the J gene lost 0 bases, with 22 bases spanning the gap. The CDR3 spans 18 residues.

The gene calls are TRBV5-4 and TRBJ1-2, with 7 positions matching TRBD1. The CDR3 sequence is 15 residues long. CDR1 is SGHNT and CDR2 is YYREEE in the germline V gene (reference sequence). With 4 bases clipped from V and 5 bases from J, the junction kept 11 bases outside the gene matches. CDR3 amino acids: CASSKDRDRLYGYTF. In nucleotides, the CDR3 is TGTGCCAGCAGCAAAGACCGGGACAGACTTTATGGCTACACCTTC.

This clone appeared a single time. The chain links TRBV19 to TRBJ2-1, with D maybe TRBD1 (6 bases). V was shortened by 4 bases and J by 6 bases, with 7 bases between the two germline ends. The CDR3 extends over 12 amino acids. CDR1 is LNHDA and CDR2 is SQIVND in the germline V gene (reference sequence). CDR3 sequence: CASSTQGNEQFF. CDR3 coding DNA: TGTGCCAGTAGTACACAGGGCAATGAGCAGTTCTTC.

This clone appeared once. This chain connects TRBV19 to TRBJ1-2, with 7 bases aligning to TRBD1. Unmatched junction bases numbered 15, after V lost 6 bases and J lost 5 bases. Germline V gene data show CDR1 as LNHDA and CDR2 as SQIVND (reference sequence). CDR3 length: 16 residues. This CDR3 reads CASRENRGRGLYGYTF. DNA for the CDR3: TGTGCCAGTAGGGAAAACAGGGGCCGAGGACTTTATGGCTACACCTTC.

This chain's CDR3 is CARPRCRQGNPSQETQYF. CDR3 DNA sequence: TGCGCCAGACCCCGTTGCCGCCAGGGGAACCCCTCCCAAGAGACCCAGTACTTC. This chain links TRBV10-1 with TRBJ2-5; D is perhaps TRBD1 (6 bases). The CDR3 sequence is 18 residues long. Germline CDR1 and CDR2: WNHNN and SYGVQD (reference sequence). The ends were cut back, 9 bases at V and 1 base at J, with 27 bases in the middle.

V gene TRBV9 combines with J gene TRBJ2-2, with 13 bases lining up with TRBD2. Germline V CDR1 and CDR2: SGDLS, YYNGEE. CDR3 length equals 17 residues. Germline trimming cut 3 bases from V and 7 bases from J; bases unmatched to any gene: 9. CDR3 protein: CASSALLAGGHGGELFF. The CDR3 DNA is TGTGCCAGCAGCGCCCTACTAGCGGGAGGGCATGGCGGGGAGCTGTTTTTT.

This clone was found once. The chain is built from TRBV4-2 and TRBJ1-2; possibly TRBD1 for D (6 bases). Between the trimmed V and J ends, which lost 0 bases and 4 bases, there was a span of 12 bases. CDR3 length equals 15 residues. Germline V CDR1 and CDR2: LGHNA, YNFKEQ. CDR3 loop: CASSQDPTGLYGYTF. The CDR3 DNA reads TGTGCCAGCAGCCAAGATCCCACAGGGCTCTATGGCTACACCTTC.

The rearrangement links TRBV6-5 to TRBJ2-2; possible D gene TRBD2, 6 bases. Trimming stripped 2 bases from V and 8 bases from J, with 12 bases between. This CDR3 is built from 14 residues. Germline CDR1 is MNHEY and CDR2 is SVGAGI. The CDR3 nucleotides read TGTGCCAGCAGTTACACCCGTCGGGGGGGGGAGCTGTTTTTT. Its protein product is CASSYTRRGGELFF.